These T cell receptor beta chains were read from a single sample in a study of cytomegalovirus exposure and HLA in healthy donors. Method: immunoSEQ multiplex PCR; TCRdb's copy keeps in-frame clones and lacks some. The table lists about 150,000 clones, 65% to 70% of them singletons, with about 10% in the top ten. Sequenced input: PBMCs. The receptors originated from a man aged 30 to 39 in good health and CMV-seropositive. Each CDR3 is given with its conserved first and last residue. Fields, in order: CDR3 protein, J gene, clone size, V gene. Expanded clones get a size class; other rows say once, few or many, or leave the size out.

CDR3 protein: CASSESTLAGGRGDTQYF
J gene: TRBJ2-3
clone size: few
V gene: TRBV10-1

CDR3 protein: CASSHGQGPSYEQYF
J gene: TRBJ2-7
clone size: NA
V gene: TRBV4-1

CDR3 protein: CASSPYELNTGELFF
J gene: TRBJ2-2
clone size: NA
V gene: TRBV18

CDR3 protein: CASSLVTGMAGYTF
J gene: TRBJ1-2
clone size: NA
V gene: TRBV5-4

CDR3 protein: CASSSTLGLAGWGSYNEQFF
J gene: TRBJ2-1
clone size: NA
V gene: TRBV13

CDR3 protein: CASSPTGLNEKLFF
J gene: TRBJ1-4
clone size: NA
V gene: TRBV4-1

CDR3 protein: CASRDSSGNTIYF
J gene: TRBJ1-3
clone size: NA
V gene: TRBV11-2

CDR3 protein: CASRLRDRGHEQYF
J gene: TRBJ2-7
clone size: NA
V gene: TRBV28

CDR3 protein: CASSLTGQPQHF
J gene: TRBJ1-5
clone size: few
V gene: TRBV5-1

CDR3 protein: CASSFRTGVLSSTDTQYF
J gene: TRBJ2-3
clone size: NA
V gene: TRBV7-2

CDR3 protein: CASSPTGNYGYTF
J gene: TRBJ1-2
clone size: NA
V gene: TRBV6-4

CDR3 protein: CASKGGIGFVAKNIQYF
J gene: TRBJ2-4
clone size: NA
V gene: TRBV19

CDR3 protein: CASSVDATSGTNRGPTDTQYF
J gene: TRBJ2-3
clone size: NA
V gene: TRBV9

CDR3 protein: CASSPRTSGSYEQYF
J gene: TRBJ2-7
clone size: NA
V gene: TRBV9

CDR3 protein: CASSLAGNVETQYF
J gene: TRBJ2-5
clone size: NA
V gene: TRBV28

CDR3 protein: CASSLGLVVTSYEQYF
J gene: TRBJ2-7
clone size: NA
V gene: TRBV5-1

CDR3 protein: CASSPSTGFNEKLFF
J gene: TRBJ1-4
clone size: once
V gene: TRBV11-2

CDR3 protein: CAVSVPEQYF
J gene: TRBJ2-7
clone size: NA
V gene: TRBV6-5